This T cell receptor beta chain was sequenced for a study of blood T cell repertoires in COVID-19. Study-wide context: Donors in the United States, Italy and Spain gave samples during acute or convalescent COVID-19. T cells, B-cell-depleted T cells, or PBMCs supplied cDNA or gDNA.

The CDR3 has 18 amino acids. V was shortened by 4 bases and J by 1 base, with 20 bases between the two germline ends. CDR1 is SNHLY and CDR2 is FYNNEI in the germline V gene. Per the authors' pipeline: Amplification of reference gene primers provided the estimated nucleated cell counts. Some clones are missing from TCRdb's copy, which holds only in-frame ones; the method was immunoSEQ multiplex PCR. D and trimming were read from the DNA, whereas the V and J calls and clone size are those reported in that table. The sample includes roughly 250,000 clones, around 84% seen only once; the top ten take around 0.98%.

Material for sequencing was peripheral blood. This chain uses TRBV2 with TRBJ1-5; D is undetermined. This sequence originates from a man aged 35 to 55 with acute or convalescent COVID-19. CDR3 in DNA: TGTGCCAGCAGTGTTTTACCGATCGGGGTGAGAAGCAATCAGCCCCAGCATTTT. This sequence encodes CASSVLPIGVRSNQPQHF. The complete variable domain, with remaining parts taken from reference TRBV2 and TRBJ1-5, reads EPEVTQTPSHQVTQMGQEVILRCVPISNHLYFYWYRQILGQKVEFLVSFYNNEISEKSEIFDDQFSVERPDGSNFTLKIRSTKLEDSAMYFCASSVLPIGVRSNQPQHFGDGTRLSIL.